The rows below give T cell receptor beta chains drawn from one sample of a study of T-cell memory formation after mild COVID-19. From the 5' RACE reads, TCRdb called clonotypes with MiXCR, one entry per CDR3 protein. The sample contains about 350,000 distinct CDR3 sequences, around 28% of which appear only once. Specimen: PBMCs or a T cell subset sorted from them (not recorded which). All receptors come from an adult woman who had mild COVID-19 (a few samples of this study predate the infection). Cell type and time point are not known. CDR3s include the opening cysteine and the closing phenylalanine or tryptophan. A D gene is named only where the DNA matches it firmly. Some rows have no size entry. The others give once, few or many, or a class for an expanded clone.

V	J	D	size	DNA	CDR3
TRBV7-2	TRBJ2-1	TRBD2	NA	TGTGCCAGCAGCTTAGGCTCCGGGGGGAGACACAATGAGCAGTTCTTC	CASSLGSGGRHNEQFF
TRBV9	TRBJ2-7	TRBD1	few	TGTGCCAGCAGCGCCTGGGACAGGGGGTCCTACGAGCAGTACTTC	CASSAWDRGSYEQYF
TRBV20-1	TRBJ2-3	TRBD1	few	TGCAGTGCTAGATCTCGGACAGGCTCTCATACGCAGTATTTT	CSARSRTGSHTQYF
TRBV2	TRBJ2-7	TRBD2	NA	TGTGCCAGCAGTGAAGGGACTAGGGGTGGCGAGCAGTACTTC	CASSEGTRGGEQYF
TRBV5-6	TRBJ1-5	NA	few	TGTGCCAGCAGCGTGGGTCGTTGGGGGCAGCCCCAGCATTTT	CASSVGRWGQPQHF
TRBV20-1	TRBJ2-1	TRBD2	NA	TGCAGTGCTAGAGTTCCGACTAGCGGGATGGAGCAGTTCTTC	CSARVPTSGMEQFF
TRBV15	TRBJ1-5	TRBD1	few	TGTGCCACCAGCATGACAGGGAATCAGCCCCAGCATTTT	CATSMTGNQPQHF
TRBV7-6	TRBJ2-1	NA	NA	TGTGCCAGCAGCTTCCCAGGGAGCTCCTACAATGAGCAGTTCTTC	CASSFPGSSYNEQFF
TRBV5-6	TRBJ1-4	TRBD1	few	TGTGCCAGCAGCTTCACAGGGGGCGGTGAAAAACTGTTTTTT	CASSFTGGGEKLFF
TRBV7-3	TRBJ2-1	NA	few	TGTGCCAGCAGCTTTACCCCCCAGAATGAGCAGTTCTTC	CASSFTPQNEQFF
TRBV5-1	TRBJ1-1	NA	NA	TGCGCCAGCAGCCCGGGGGGTGGGGACACTGAAGCTTTCTTT	CASSPGGGDTEAFF
TRBV4-3	TRBJ1-5	NA	few	TGCGCCAGCAGCCAAGACCGTTATCAGCCCCAGCATTTT	CASSQDRYQPQHF
TRBV29-1	TRBJ1-2	NA	NA	TGCAGCGTTGAAACAACAGGTGACCATCCCTATGGCTACACCTTC	CSVETTGDHPYGYTF
TRBV28	TRBJ2-7	NA	few	TGTGCCAGCAGTTTTGCGGCCTACGAGCAGTACTTC	CASSFAAYEQYF
TRBV7-2	TRBJ2-5	TRBD1	few	TGTGCCAGCAGCTTAGGAGCGTTCGGACAGGGGGGAGAGACCCAGTACTTC	CASSLGAFGQGGETQYF
TRBV5-1	TRBJ2-7	TRBD1	few	TGCGCCAGCAGCACACTAAAGGACAGGGGGTCCTACGAGCAGTACTTC	CASSTLKDRGSYEQYF
TRBV5-5	TRBJ2-7	NA	few	TGTGCCAGCAGCTTTGGAGGGCCCTACGAGCAGTACTTC	CASSFGGPYEQYF
TRBV5-1	TRBJ2-1	TRBD1	NA	TGCGCCAGCAGCTTGGGGACAGGCCACAATGAGCAGTTCTTC	CASSLGTGHNEQFF
TRBV7-3	TRBJ2-2	NA	NA	TGTGCCAGCAGCTTAATGGTCGGGGAGCTGTTTTTT	CASSLMVGELFF
TRBV7-9	TRBJ1-1	NA	NA	TGTGCCATCTTCGAAGCAGGGAACACTGAAGCTTTCTTT	CAIFEAGNTEAFF
TRBV3-1	TRBJ2-5	TRBD1	few	TGTGCCAGCAGCCGCACCGGGACAGTGTACCAAGAGACCCAGTACTTC	CASSRTGTVYQETQYF
TRBV6-2/TRBV6-3	TRBJ2-7	NA	NA	TGTGCCAGCAGTCGGTTGACTAGCTCCTACGAGCAGTACTTC	CASSRLTSSYEQYF
TRBV4-1	TRBJ2-1	TRBD2	few	TGCGCCAGCAGCCCCGACCTTACTAGCGGGAGAGGGCATGAGCAGTTCTTC	CASSPDLTSGRGHEQFF
TRBV6-1	TRBJ2-1	NA	few	TGTGCCAGCAGTGAAATGGGAGTTTACAATGAGCAGTTCTTC	CASSEMGVYNEQFF
TRBV24-1	TRBJ1-3	TRBD1	NA	TGTGCCACCAGTGAACGCGAACAGGGGAGGCGGAACACCATATATTTT	CATSEREQGRRNTIYF
TRBV5-1	TRBJ2-2	NA	NA	TGCGCCACACGGGACTCTAACACCGGGGAGCTGTTTTTT	CATRDSNTGELFF
TRBV7-8	TRBJ1-2	NA	NA	TGTGCCAGCAGCTTAGTTGTGGGCACCTATGGCTACACCTTC	CASSLVVGTYGYTF
TRBV27	TRBJ2-2	TRBD1	NA	TGTGCCAGCTGTTGTGGACAGGGGCTCGTTACCGGGGAGCTGTTTTTT	CASCCGQGLVTGELFF
TRBV27	TRBJ1-1	NA	once	TGTGCCAGCAGTTTGGTGGGGGCAAACACTGAAGCTTTCTTT	CASSLVGANTEAFF
TRBV29-1	TRBJ1-2	NA	once	TGCAGCGATGCGTCAGGGTCTAATGGCTACACCTTC	CSDASGSNGYTF
TRBV29-1	TRBJ1-3	NA	NA	TGCAGCGTTGGGTTAGTCTCTGGAAACACCATATATTTT	CSVGLVSGNTIYF
TRBV7-2	TRBJ2-7	NA	NA	TGTGCCAGCAGCTCCGGCCCCGCCGAGCAGTACTTC	CASSSGPAEQYF
TRBV9	TRBJ2-1	TRBD2	many	TGTGCCAGCAGCGTGGGCGGGAGTAACTATGAGCAGTTCTTC	CASSVGGSNYEQFF
TRBV7-6	TRBJ2-2	NA	NA	TGTGCCAGCAGCTTATATCCGGGGGCGACCGGGGAGCTGTTTTTT	CASSLYPGATGELFF
TRBV6-2/TRBV6-3	TRBJ2-7	NA	NA	TGTGCCAGCAGTCCTCAGGATTCCCACGAGCAGTACTTC	CASSPQDSHEQYF